The 8 T cell receptor beta chains listed next were all sequenced from one sample in a study of cytomegalovirus exposure and HLA in healthy donors. Primers included in the PCR were 60 Vbeta and 13 Jbeta primers. The table came from immunoSEQ multiplex PCR; TCRdb's copy has only in-frame clones and leaves some out. In the table there are some 120,000 clones, roughly 80% of which are singletons. Sample: PBMCs. The receptors derive from a man aged 18 to 30 in good health and CMV-seronegative.

The V and J genes are TRBV10-3 and TRBJ2-1, with D uncertain. CDR1 ENHRY and CDR2 SYGVKD come from the germline V gene. The CDR3 has 16 residues. V lost 4 bases, J lost 1 base, and 14 bases lay in between. CDR3 amino acids: CAISGSASDSYNEQFF. Here the CDR3 DNA reads TGTGCCATCAGTGGGTCAGCGAGTGATTCCTACAATGAGCAGTTCTTC.

The chain couples TRBV20-1 to TRBJ1-5, with 9 bases lining up with TRBD1. The CDR3 consists of 11 residues. V lost 4 bases to trimming and J lost 12 bases; unmatched junction nucleotides: 4. CDR1 is DFQATT, CDR2 SNEGSKA, per germline (reference sequence). CDR3 amino acids: CSATLDRGQHF. CDR3 DNA sequence: TGCAGTGCTACGTTGGACAGGGGCCAGCATTTT.

The rearrangement uses TRBV19 and TRBJ1-1; 8 nucleotides align to TRBD1. Germline loops: CDR1 LNHDA, CDR2 SQIVND (reference sequence). CDR3 length: 13 amino acids. V dropped 10 bases and J dropped 1; count of bases not matched to a gene: 5. The CDR3 is CAISDRANTEAFF. The CDR3 region has the DNA TGTGCCATCTCGGACAGGGCGAACACTGAAGCTTTCTTT.

About this clone itself: One end of the junction does not line up with germline, which may come from a read error. The rearrangement uses TRBV2 and TRBJ2-3; 7 nucleotides line up with TRBD1. CDR1 is SNHLY, CDR2 FYNNEI, per germline. The CDR3 is 15 residues long. The CDR3 region is CASGERGLGTDTQYF. CDR3 nucleotide sequence: TGTGCCAGCGGTGAAAGGGGGCTTGGCACAGATACGCAGTATTTT.

There are a few counts of this clone. This rearrangement joins TRBV15 to TRBJ2-2; TRBD2 agrees at 12 bases. Germline V lookup: CDR1 LNHNV, CDR2 YYDKDF (reference sequence). With 5 bases clipped from V and 6 bases from J, the junction kept 7 bases outside the gene matches. CDR3 length equals 16 residues. The DNA for the CDR3 is TGTGCCACCAGCCTTGCCGGGACTAGCGGGTCCGGGGAGCTGTTTTTT. This codes for CATSLAGTSGSGELFF.

This chain joins TRBV9 and TRBJ2-2, with D hard to call. V lost 0 bases and J 3 bases, leaving 3 bases between the germline ends. Germline V gives CDR1 SGDLS, CDR2 YYNGEE. The CDR3 totals 13 residues. CDR3 in amino acids: CASSVADTGELFF. CDR3 in DNA: TGTGCCAGCAGCGTAGCGGACACCGGGGAGCTGTTTTTT.

The CDR3 sequence is CASMLTGVPTNEKLFF. The CDR3 coding sequence is TGTGCCAGCATGCTAACAGGGGTGCCGACTAATGAAAAACTGTTTTTT. V usage is TRBV5-4 and J usage is TRBJ1-4, with 7 bases identical to TRBD1. The CDR3 length is 16 residues. V lost 6 bases, J lost 2 bases, and 10 bases stayed unmatched. The V gene's germline CDR1 is SGHNT and CDR2 YYREEE (reference sequence).

The rearrangement joins TRBV19 to TRBJ2-7; maybe TRBD2 (5 bases). In germline, CDR1 is LNHDA, CDR2 SQIVND (reference sequence). The CDR3 sequence is 15 residues long. Deletions cut 3 bases from V and 2 bases from J, with 14 bases between. The CDR3 sequence is CASSMVLAVAYEQYF. The CDR3 DNA sequence: TGTGCCAGTAGTATGGTGCTAGCTGTGGCCTACGAGCAGTACTTC.